These 14 T cell receptor beta chains came from one sample sequenced in a study of shared clonotypes between healthy human individuals (TCRdb year 2020). The library was built by means of the immunoSEQ multiplex PCR assay. Not all clones reach the TCRdb copy of this immuneACCESS table, which keeps in-frame sequences only. Checked studies attribute under half of the gap to unresolved V genes and leave the rest unexplained. A total of about 1.9 million clones appear in this sample, around 93% of them only once. The top ten hold 1.5% to 2% of the sample. CD8 naive samples were obtained by positive selection for CCR7 among CD45RO-negative cells, yielding a CD45RA+CCR7+ population from which TemRA cells were excluded. Sequenced sample: naive CD8+ T cells from PBMCs. The sample's cell subset or site label, decoded: CD45RA+CCR7+. Receptors originate from a young man in good health. Some clones in this sample may be carry-over from other donors' samples.

This chain joins TRBV7-9 and TRBJ2-3; 11 nucleotides match TRBD2. With 4 bases clipped from V and 4 bases from J, the junction kept 4 bases outside the gene matches. Germline loops: CDR1 SEHNR, CDR2 FQNEAQ (reference sequence). The CDR3 loop spans 15 amino acids. This CDR3 is CASSYLAGGADTQYF. As DNA, the CDR3 is TGTGCCAGCAGCTATCTAGCGGGAGGTGCAGATACGCAGTATTTT.

The gene calls are TRBV10-3 and TRBJ2-3, with 8 positions matching TRBD2. After removal of 4 bases from V and 0 bases from J, the junction contained 3 bases not matched to a gene. The germline CDR1 and CDR2 sequences are ENHRY and SYGVKD. The CDR3 is 15 amino acids. This CDR3 is CAISVLAESTDTQYF. CDR3 bases: TGTGCCATCAGTGTACTAGCGGAGAGCACAGATACGCAGTATTTT.

This rearrangement joins TRBV6-1 to TRBJ2-7, with unresolved D. The V gene lost 4 bases and the J gene lost 0 bases, with 4 bases spanning the gap. The CDR3 sequence is 12 residues long. CDR1 is MNHNS and CDR2 is SASEGT in the germline V gene. CDR3 bases: TGTGCCAGCAGTGCTATCTCCTACGAGCAGTACTTC. It encodes CASSAISYEQYF.

This chain links TRBV5-1 with TRBJ2-1, with a weak D call TRBD2 (6 bases). V gave up 3 bases and J gave up 10 bases, with 20 bases separating them. CDR3 length: 15 residues. Germline V CDR1 and CDR2: SGHRS, YFSETQ. CDR3 amino acids: CASSYSTSYTMEQFF. The CDR3 DNA is TGCGCCAGCAGCTATTCAACTAGCTATACAATGGAGCAGTTCTTC.

V usage is TRBV28 and J usage is TRBJ2-2; TRBD2 might be the D (5 bases). The CDR3 sequence is 14 residues long. The ends were cut back, 4 bases at V and 5 bases at J, with 11 bases in the middle. CDR1 and CDR2 (germline): MDHEN, SYDVKM. In nucleotides, the CDR3 is TGTGCCAGCAGTTCCTCCCCGGGGACCGGGGAGCTGTTTTTT. Its protein is CASSSSPGTGELFF.

The chain employs TRBV4-1 and TRBJ1-1; D not resolved. CDR3 length: 15 amino acids. V gave up 0 bases and J gave up 1 base, with 9 bases separating them. CDR1 is MGHRA, CDR2 YSYEKL, per germline. In nucleotides, the CDR3 is TGCGCCAGCAGCCAAGAAAATTGGGAGAACACTGAAGCTTTCTTT. Encoded protein: CASSQENWENTEAFF.

The chain carries TRBV4-1 and TRBJ2-1; D is ambiguous. CDR3 length: 18 amino acids. The V gene's germline CDR1 is MGHRA and CDR2 YSYEKL. Trimming pared 0 bases from V and 4 bases from J, leaving 19 bases between. Here the CDR3 DNA reads TGCGCCAGCAGCCAAGATCGGGCTTTCCCCAAATCGTACAATGAGCAGTTCTTC. Translating gives CASSQDRAFPKSYNEQFF.

The gene calls are TRBV27 and TRBJ2-3, with 7 bases aligning to TRBD1. Germline trimming cut 5 bases from V and 4 bases from J; bases unmatched to any gene: 6. CDR1 is MNHEY and CDR2 is SMNVEV in the germline V gene (reference sequence). The CDR3 consists of 14 residues. CDR3 sequence: CASSHRQGSDTQYF. CDR3 DNA sequence: TGTGCCAGCAGTCACCGACAGGGTTCAGATACGCAGTATTTT.

The chain combines TRBV5-1 with TRBJ1-6; no definite D call. This CDR3 is 14 amino acids long. Germline lookup yields CDR1 SGHRS and CDR2 YFSETQ. V lost 0 bases, J lost 10 bases, and 11 bases lay in between. CDR3 DNA: TGCGCCAGCAGCTTGGATGGCAGCAAGTCACCCCTCCACTTT. This sequence encodes CASSLDGSKSPLHF.

With respect to this clone: This sample includes further DNA sequences coding for the same CDR3. The V gene is TRBV27, the J gene TRBJ2-1; 9 positions agree with TRBD2. The CDR3 runs to 14 residues. The J segment lost 5 bases and the V segment lost 6 bases, leaving 5 bases of the junction unmatched. Germline assignment: CDR1 MNHEY and CDR2 SMNVEV (reference sequence). CDR3 coding DNA: TGTGCCAGCAGAGGTCTAGCGGGGAACAATGAGCAGTTCTTC. This sequence encodes CASRGLAGNNEQFF.

J is TRBJ1-3 and V is TRBV11-1; TRBD1 matches 8 bases. The V segment lost 4 bases and the J segment 3 bases; nucleotides outside the gene matches: 8. Germline CDR1 SGHAT, CDR2 FQDESV (reference sequence). CDR3 length: 16 amino acids. The CDR3 protein is CASSYGQGGVGNTIYF. The CDR3 DNA reads TGTGCCAGCAGCTACGGACAGGGAGGCGTTGGAAACACCATATATTTT. The full variable domain, its missing parts supplied by reference TRBV11-1 and TRBJ1-3, is EAEVAQSPRYKITEKSQAVAFWCDPISGHATLYWYRQILGQGPELLVQFQDESVVDDSQLPKDRFSAERLKGVDSTLKIQPAELGDSAMYLCASSYGQGGVGNTIYFGEGSWLTVV.

The genes are TRBV29-1 and TRBJ1-1; maybe TRBD1 (5 bases). Trimming shortened V by 0 bases and J by 4 bases, and 15 bases separated the two germline ends. CDR1 SQVTM and CDR2 ANQGSEA come from the germline V gene. The CDR3 runs 15 residues. In nucleotides, the CDR3 is TGCAGCGTTGAAGAATGGGGGGTACGGGTCACTGAAGCTTTCTTT. It encodes CSVEEWGVRVTEAFF.

The J gene is TRBJ2-1, the V gene TRBV27; TRBD2 matches 9 bases. The CDR3 contains 17 residues. V trimming: 5 bases; J trimming: 2 bases; junction bases outside the gene matches: 10. The germline V gene encodes CDR1 MNHEY and CDR2 SMNVEV (reference sequence). CDR3 nucleotides: TGTGCCAGCAGTCTGCTAGCGGGGCCATTGGCCTACAATGAGCAGTTCTTC. Its protein is CASSLLAGPLAYNEQFF.

The V call is TRBV19, the J call TRBJ1-1; the match to TRBD1 covers 7 bases. This CDR3 is 17 amino acids long. Germline V gives CDR1 LNHDA, CDR2 SQIVND (reference sequence). Losses at the gene ends were 6 bases for V and 4 bases for J; bases not matched to a gene: 17. The CDR3 spells CASRILQGHGVVTEAFF. CDR3 DNA sequence: TGTGCCAGTAGAATACTACAGGGGCACGGGGTTGTCACTGAAGCTTTCTTT.